This TCR beta chain originates from a study of cytomegalovirus exposure and HLA in healthy donors. Looked up from germline, CDR1 is WNHNN and CDR2 is SYGVQD (reference sequence). Deletions cut 8 bases from V and 7 bases from J, with 21 bases between. This CDR3 is built from 15 residues. Primers: 60 Vbeta forward and 13 Jbeta reverse. Measured with immunoSEQ multiplex PCR; TCRdb has only the in-frame clones, and not every one. The sample yields about 200,000 clones, 79% seen once. The sequence was obtained from a girl aged 10-17 years in good health and CMV-seropositive. The chain joins TRBV10-1 to TRBJ2-1; TRBD2 is a possible D gene (7 bases). The specimen was PBMCs. The CDR3 sequence is CASSVGGPRRNEQFF. CDR3 in DNA: TGCGCCAGCTCAGTCGGGGGGCCCCGGAGGAATGAGCAGTTCTTC.